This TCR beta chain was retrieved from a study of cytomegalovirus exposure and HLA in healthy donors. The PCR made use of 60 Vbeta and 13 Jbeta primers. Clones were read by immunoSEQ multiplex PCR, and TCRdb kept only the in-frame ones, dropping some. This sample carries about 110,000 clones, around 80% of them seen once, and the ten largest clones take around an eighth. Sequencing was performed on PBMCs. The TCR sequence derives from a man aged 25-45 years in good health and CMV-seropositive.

CDR3 residues: CASTPGAGGVQGNTIYF. The CDR3 nucleotides are TGTGCCAGCACCCCTGGGGCAGGGGGAGTCCAGGGAAACACCATATATTTT. The chain carries TRBV9 and TRBJ1-3, with TRBD1 matching over 7 bases. Germline lookup yields CDR1 SGDLS and CDR2 YYNGEE. V gave up 6 bases and J gave up 4 bases; unmatched junction bases: 16. This CDR3 region has 17 residues.